Presented here are 25 T cell receptor beta chains from one specimen sequenced in a study of blood T cell repertoires in COVID-19. TCRdb's copy holds only in-frame clones and misses some; the assay was immunoSEQ multiplex PCR. The sample has fewer than 200,000 clones; 80% to 90% are singletons. The sequencing sample was made of peripheral blood. These receptors were obtained from a man in his fifties or sixties with active or convalescent COVID-19.

This clone showed up just a few times. The chain uses TRBV30 and TRBJ2-1; 7 positions agree with TRBD2. J gave up 0 bases and V 6 bases, and 11 bases lay outside the gene matches. This CDR3 has 16 amino acids. The V gene's germline CDR1 is GTSNPN and CDR2 SVGIG (reference sequence). CDR3: CACTRGLAVSYNEQFF. The DNA of the CDR3 is TGTGCCTGCACCCGAGGGCTAGCGGTCTCCTACAATGAGCAGTTCTTC.

V and J are TRBV7-2 and TRBJ1-3; D remains ambiguous. The CDR3 extends over 12 amino acids. V lost 7 bases to trimming and J lost 2 bases, with 6 bases between them. CDR1 is SGHTA and CDR2 is FQGNSA in the germline V gene. The CDR3 is CASKAPGNTIYF. The CDR3 DNA sequence: TGTGCCAGCAAAGCTCCTGGAAACACCATATATTTT.

The chain is built from TRBV6-5 and TRBJ2-7; 9 bases match TRBD2. V lost 6 bases to trimming and J lost 1 base; unmatched junction nucleotides: 7. CDR1 MNHEY and CDR2 SVGAGI come from the germline V gene. CDR3 length: 15 residues. This CDR3 reads CASRNSGGISYEQYF. The CDR3 coding sequence is TGTGCCAGCAGAAATAGCGGGGGAATTTCCTACGAGCAGTACTTC.

The rearrangement uses TRBV19 and TRBJ1-2; D unclear. The length of the CDR3 is 13 residues. The V and J ends lost 3 bases and 4 bases respectively, with 9 bases between them. Germline assignment: CDR1 LNHDA and CDR2 SQIVND (reference sequence). Here the CDR3 DNA reads TGTGCCAGTAGTATCGTGGAGTCCTATGGCTACACCTTC. As protein: CASSIVESYGYTF.

The chain carries TRBV6-5 and TRBJ1-1; D possibly corresponds to TRBD1 (6 bases). The CDR3 is made up of 14 amino acids. CDR1 and CDR2 from the germline V gene are MNHEY and SVGAGI. Trimming left V 5 bases short and J 5 bases short, with 15 bases between. The CDR3: CASSPGQGRTEAFF. CDR3 bases: TGTGCCAGCAGTCCTGGGCAGGGGAGAACTGAAGCTTTCTTT.

The chain joins TRBV7-2 to TRBJ2-7, with D possibly being TRBD2 (6 bases). From germline, CDR1 is SGHTA and CDR2 FQGNSA. The germline V and J ends were trimmed by 1 base and 4 bases, with 23 bases remaining between them. This CDR3 has 18 residues. The CDR3 sequence is CASSLVGGPGLRRYEQYF. Here the CDR3 DNA reads TGTGCCAGCAGCTTAGTCGGGGGACCGGGACTTAGGCGGTACGAGCAGTACTTC.

This chain links TRBV10-3 with TRBJ2-7, with a possible D match to TRBD1 (6 bases). Trimming shortened V by 3 bases and J by 3 bases, and 12 bases separated the two germline ends. Germline V gene data show CDR1 as ENHRY and CDR2 as SYGVKD. This CDR3 has 14 amino acids. The CDR3 here is CAISDNRDIYEQYF. CDR3 nucleotides: TGTGCCATCAGTGACAACCGGGACATCTACGAGCAGTACTTC.

V usage is TRBV29-1 and J usage is TRBJ1-1; D call uncertain. V was clipped by 5 bases and J by 7 bases, with 8 bases between them. CDR3 length: 10 amino acids. Per germline, CDR1 SQVTM and CDR2 ANQGSEA. The CDR3, as DNA: TGCAGCGTTCAAGTCGGTGAAGCTTTCTTT. This codes for CSVQVGEAFF.

This clone was seen only once. This rearrangement joins TRBV18 to TRBJ1-2; 12 bases agree with TRBD1. The CDR3 is 17 residues long. V gave up 2 bases and J gave up 0 bases; unmatched junction bases: 4. Germline V lookup: CDR1 KGHSH, CDR2 LQKENI. The CDR3 region has the DNA TGTGCCAGCTCACCAGGGACAGGGGGCCAAGCTAACTATGGCTACACCTTC. As protein: CASSPGTGGQANYGYTF.

The chain joins TRBV19 to TRBJ1-4; 7 bases are a match to TRBD1. The V gene end was trimmed by 5 bases and the J gene end by 0 bases; junction bases not matched to a gene: 6. In germline, CDR1 is LNHDA, CDR2 SQIVND (reference sequence). This CDR3 spans 16 amino acids. CDR3 sequence: CASSLTGDTTNEKLFF. Written as DNA, the CDR3 is TGTGCCAGTAGTCTTACAGGGGATACAACTAATGAAAAACTGTTTTTT.

J is TRBJ2-6 and V is TRBV5-1; D remains ambiguous. Germline V gene lookup returns CDR1 SGHRS and CDR2 YFSETQ. This CDR3 contains 13 residues. V lost 4 bases and J 1 base, leaving 3 bases between the germline ends. The CDR3 DNA follows: TGCGCCAGCAGCCTTTCTGGGGCCAACGTCCTGACTTTC. Encoded protein: CASSLSGANVLTF. The full variable domain, rest sourced from reference TRBV5-1 and TRBJ2-6, is KAGVTQTPRYLIKTRGQQVTLSCSPISGHRSVSWYQQTPGQGLQFLFEYFSETQRNKGNFPGRFSGRQFSNSRSEMNVSTLELGDSALYLCASSLSGANVLTFGAGSRLTVL.

This rearrangement joins TRBV6-4 to TRBJ2-2; D not certain. V was pared by 0 bases and J by 4 bases, with 6 bases between. CDR3 length equals 14 residues. Germline V gives CDR1 MRHNA, CDR2 SNTAGT. CDR3 sequence: CASSDSESTGELFF. The CDR3 DNA sequence: TGTGCCAGCAGTGACTCGGAGAGCACCGGGGAGCTGTTTTTT.

V usage is TRBV12-3 or TRBV12-4 and J usage is TRBJ2-7; a weak D match, TRBD1 (6 bases). Between the trimmed V and J ends, which lost 4 bases and 6 bases, there was a span of 7 bases. The CDR3 has 11 amino acids. The CDR3, as DNA: TGTGCCAGCAGTTCAGGGGCCGAGCAGTACTTC. The encoded protein is CASSSGAEQYF.

The chain uses TRBV7-2 and TRBJ2-7, with 11 bases matching TRBD2. This CDR3 region has 15 residues. CDR1 is SGHTA and CDR2 is FQGNSA in the germline V gene. Trimming took 1 base from V and 4 from J; bases not matched to a gene: 3. CDR3 sequence (DNA): TGTGCCAGCAGCTTAGTCGGGACTAGCGGATACGAGCAGTACTTC. It is translated as CASSLVGTSGYEQYF.

The chain has TRBV7-2 and TRBJ1-5; D gene uncertain. Trimming cost V 1 base and J 4 bases, with 11 bases left between them. This CDR3 has 15 residues. Germline assignment: CDR1 SGHTA and CDR2 FQGNSA. The CDR3 nucleotides read TGTGCCAGCAGCTTAGGATTCCGCGGAAATCAGCCCCAGCATTTT. Translation gives CASSLGFRGNQPQHF.

The chain employs TRBV18 and TRBJ1-1; maybe TRBD1 (5 bases). Germline V gene sequence: CDR1 KGHSH, CDR2 LQKENI. Trimming shortened V by 3 bases and J by 5 bases, and 13 bases separated the two germline ends. The CDR3 has 14 residues. CDR3: CASSPPGLSTEAFF. DNA for the CDR3: TGTGCCAGCTCACCTCCAGGGTTGTCGACTGAAGCTTTCTTT.

The chain's CDR3 is CASSLARGEQFF. CDR3 DNA sequence: TGTGCCAGCAGCTTAGCGCGGGGTGAGCAGTTCTTC. The rearrangement joins TRBV7-9 to TRBJ2-1; TRBD2 might be the D (6 bases). CDR1 and CDR2 (germline): SEHNR, FQNEAQ (reference sequence). There are 12 residues in the CDR3. Trimming removed 0 bases from V and 9 bases from J, with 6 bases in between.

V is TRBV9 and J is TRBJ1-5; D ambiguous. V was trimmed by 4 bases and J by 0 bases, leaving 8 bases between them. CDR1 and CDR2 (germline): SGDLS, YYNGEE. CDR3 size: 14 residues. Here the CDR3 reads CASSPHPSNQPQHF. The CDR3 nucleotides are TGTGCCAGCAGCCCACACCCTAGCAATCAGCCCCAGCATTTT. Variable domain in full (rest from reference TRBV9 and TRBJ1-5): DSGVTQTPKHLITATGQRVTLRCSPRSGDLSVYWYQQSLDQGLQFLIQYYNGEERAKGNILERFSAQQFPDLHSELNLSSLELGDSALYFCASSPHPSNQPQHFGDGTRLSIL.

The genes are TRBV30 and TRBJ1-2, with D possibly TRBD1 on 6 matching bases. CDR1 GTSNPN and CDR2 SVGIG come from the germline V gene (reference sequence). This CDR3 spans 12 amino acids. Trimming removed 6 bases at V and 6 bases at J, with 14 bases between. The CDR3: CACQIQGNGYTF. CDR3 nucleotide sequence: TGTGCCTGCCAAATACAGGGAAATGGCTACACCTTC.

The chain employs TRBV18 and TRBJ2-3; unclear D gene. The CDR3 is made up of 13 amino acids. Trimming took 6 bases from V and 6 from J, leaving 13 bases between them. Germline CDR1 KGHSH, CDR2 LQKENI. The chain's CDR3 is CASSQNPVDTQYF. The CDR3 DNA reads as TGTGCCAGCTCTCAAAATCCGGTGGATACGCAGTATTTT.

The rearrangement uses TRBV6-5 and TRBJ1-5, with D maybe TRBD1 (6 bases). The CDR3 is made up of 14 amino acids. Germline loops: CDR1 MNHEY, CDR2 SVGAGI. V lost 5 bases and J 4 bases, leaving 12 bases between the germline ends. The CDR3 DNA follows: TGTGCCAGCAGTAGCCAGGGGTCAAATCAGCCCCAGCATTTT. Translation gives CASSSQGSNQPQHF.

The chain uses TRBV4-2 and TRBJ2-7, with D perhaps TRBD2 (7 bases). Per germline, CDR1 LGHNA and CDR2 YNFKEQ. The CDR3 consists of 15 residues. The V end lost 3 bases, the J end lost 5 bases, and 17 bases lay between the germline ends. The CDR3 loop reads CASSQHKGGADEQYF. In DNA, the CDR3 is TGTGCCAGCAGCCAGCACAAAGGGGGGGCTGACGAGCAGTACTTC.

This chain joins TRBV12-3 or TRBV12-4 and TRBJ2-3, with D unclear. The CDR3 totals 11 residues. Trimming removed 5 bases from V and 5 bases from J, with 5 bases in between. The CDR3 DNA follows: TGTGCCAGCAGTAGTAGAGATACGCAGTATTTT. It specifies CASSSRDTQYF.

The rearrangement links TRBV18 to TRBJ1-3; D uncertain. The CDR3 contains 17 residues. V lost 0 bases, J lost 0 bases, and 12 bases lay in between. CDR1 and CDR2 (germline): KGHSH, LQKENI. The CDR3 DNA reads as TGTGCCAGCTCACCACCTGGCGGGTTGAGCTCTGGAAACACCATATATTTT. It yields the protein CASSPPGGLSSGNTIYF.

The V call is TRBV7-2, the J call TRBJ2-7, with 7 bases fitting TRBD2. CDR1 SGHTA and CDR2 FQGNSA come from the germline V gene. The V and J ends lost 5 bases and 3 bases, in that order; junction bases with no gene match: 7. This CDR3 has 14 residues. The CDR3 nucleotides read TGTGCCAGCAGCATTACTAGCGATATCTACGAGCAGTACTTC. It codes for CASSITSDIYEQYF.